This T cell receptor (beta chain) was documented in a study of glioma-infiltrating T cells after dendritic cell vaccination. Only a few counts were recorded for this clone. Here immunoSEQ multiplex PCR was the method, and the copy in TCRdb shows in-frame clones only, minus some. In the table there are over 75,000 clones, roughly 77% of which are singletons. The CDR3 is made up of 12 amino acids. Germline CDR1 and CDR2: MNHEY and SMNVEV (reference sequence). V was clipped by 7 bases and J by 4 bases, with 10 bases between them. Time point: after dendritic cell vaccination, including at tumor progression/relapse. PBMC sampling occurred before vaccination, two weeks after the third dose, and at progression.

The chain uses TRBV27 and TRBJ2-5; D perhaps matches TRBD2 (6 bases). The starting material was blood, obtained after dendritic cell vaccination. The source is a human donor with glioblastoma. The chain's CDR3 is CASNRAGETQYF. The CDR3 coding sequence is TGTGCCAGCAATAGAGCGGGAGAGACCCAGTACTTC.